This T cell receptor beta chain was documented in a study of T cell repertoires in cytomegalovirus infection. The wider study: Indications came from public TCR beta signatures; they pointed to CMV infection and to a matching HLA type.

The germline gives CDR1 SNHLY, CDR2 FYNNEI. The CDR3 consists of 18 residues. Between the trimmed V and J ends, which lost 3 bases and 0 bases, there was a span of 17 bases. TCRdb fed the reads into MiXCR, producing one record per CDR3 protein. The table has approximately 700,000 distinct CDR3 sequences, roughly a third seen once. The rearrangement links TRBV2 to TRBJ1-4; D gene unclear. The source material was PBMCs. This receptor was obtained from a human donor in good health (CMV status not recorded). Some clones in this sample may be carry-over from other donors' samples. The CDR3 sequence is CASSEIIPGSTTNEKLFF. CDR3 DNA: TGTGCCAGCAGTGAGATAATACCGGGGAGCACAACTAATGAAAAACTGTTTTTT.